This passage covers 9 T cell receptor beta chains from one sample sequenced in a study of T cells in Graves' hyperthyroidism and ophthalmopathy. TCR beta CDR3 regions were amplified from RNA transcripts. A set of HTBI primers served as the primers for a first-round RT-PCR of the TCR CDR3. From the multiplex PCR reads, TCRdb called clonotypes with MiXCR, one entry per CDR3 protein. Here the sample spans some 490,000 distinct CDR3 sequences, 20% to 25% being singletons. The material sequenced was blood. Receptors were obtained from a woman aged 70-85 years with Graves' ophthalmopathy.

The V and J genes are TRBV5-4 and TRBJ2-3; 13 nucleotides line up with TRBD2. V lost 2 bases, J lost 1 base, and 4 bases stayed unmatched. In germline, CDR1 is SGHNT, CDR2 YYREEE (reference sequence). CDR3 length equals 17 residues. CDR3 residues: CASSFRLAGGRTDTQYF. CDR3 DNA: TGTGCCAGCAGCTTTCGACTAGCGGGAGGCCGCACAGATACGCAGTATTTT.

The genes are TRBV27 and TRBJ2-1, with D uncertain. Germline V gene data show CDR1 as MNHEY and CDR2 as SMNVEV (reference sequence). This CDR3 spans 16 amino acids. V gave up 4 bases and J gave up 0 bases, with 13 bases separating them. For the CDR3, the DNA is TGTGCCAGCAGTTCCCGACCCCCGTACTCCTACAATGAGCAGTTCTTC. Its translation is CASSSRPPYSYNEQFF.

In the case of this clonotype: This sequence may be a read error, since a much larger clone differs from it by one base. The rearrangement uses TRBV11-2 and TRBJ2-1; no reliable D call. The CDR3 consists of 15 residues. CDR1 is SGHAT, CDR2 FQNNGV, per germline. CDR3 coding DNA: TGTGCCAGCAGCTTAAAACAAAGCTCCTACAATGAGCAGCTCTTC. Encoded protein: CASSLKQSSYNEQLF.

In its sample, this clonotype was seen a few times. The chain combines TRBV29-1 with TRBJ2-2, with a weak D call TRBD1 (6 bases). Germline-derived CDR1 and CDR2 are SQVTM and ANQGSEA. With 7 bases removed from V and 3 bases from J, the gap between germline ends came to 15 bases. CDR3 length: 14 amino acids. CDR3 bases: TGCAGCGCTGCCGGGACACCGTACACCGGGGAGCTGTTTTTT. As protein: CSAAGTPYTGELFF.

This clonotype appeared once. The chain employs TRBV20-1 and TRBJ2-7, with TRBD2 identical over 12 bases. This CDR3 is 15 amino acids long. Per the germline V gene, CDR1 is DFQATT and CDR2 is SNEGSKA (reference sequence). V was clipped by 0 bases and J by 7 bases; unmatched bases: 7. The CDR3 loop is CSARDLAGGAREQYF. The CDR3 DNA reads TGCAGTGCTAGAGATCTAGCGGGAGGGGCGAGGGAGCAGTACTTC.

V gene TRBV2 combines with J gene TRBJ1-2, with 7 bases identical to TRBD1. J was trimmed by 2 bases and V by 6 bases; bases with no gene match: 6. Germline CDR1 SNHLY, CDR2 FYNNEI. The CDR3 totals 14 residues. DNA of the CDR3: TGTGCCAGCAGCTTGACAGGGCTCAACTATGGCTACACCTTC. It is translated as CASSLTGLNYGYTF. The full variable domain, with the rest looked up from reference TRBV2 and TRBJ1-2, is EPEVTQTPSHQVTQMGQEVILRCVPISNHLYFYWYRQILGQKVEFLVSFYNNEISEKSEIFDDQFSVERPDGSNFTLKIRSTKLEDSAMYFCASSLTGLNYGYTFGSGTRLTVV.

This clonotype was seen only a few times. The V call is TRBV6-1, the J call TRBJ2-3; the D gene is possibly TRBD2 (8 bases). The germline V and J ends were trimmed by 6 bases and 10 bases, with 20 bases remaining between them. The germline gives CDR1 MNHNS, CDR2 SASEGT. CDR3 size: 14 residues. CDR3 nucleotide sequence: TGTGCCAGCAGAACGGGAGGGACAGCCAATCCGCAGTATTTT. Encoded protein: CASRTGGTANPQYF.

The chain joins TRBV6-5 to TRBJ1-6; D unclear. Trimming shortened V by 2 bases and J by 7 bases, and 9 bases separated the two germline ends. CDR3 length equals 14 residues. Germline-derived CDR1 and CDR2 are MNHEY and SVGAGI. CDR3: CASSYGSRNSPLHF. As DNA, the CDR3 is TGTGCCAGCAGTTACGGGTCAAGGAATTCACCCCTCCACTTT.

The chain uses TRBV7-9 and TRBJ2-3; D perhaps matches TRBD1 (6 bases). CDR3 length: 17 residues. V lost 6 bases and J lost 1, with 20 bases in between. Per the germline V gene, CDR1 is SEHNR and CDR2 is FQNEAQ (reference sequence). This CDR3 is CASSKGTGPYGTDTQYF. Written as DNA, the CDR3 is TGTGCCAGCAGTAAAGGAACAGGGCCTTATGGCACAGATACGCAGTATTTT.